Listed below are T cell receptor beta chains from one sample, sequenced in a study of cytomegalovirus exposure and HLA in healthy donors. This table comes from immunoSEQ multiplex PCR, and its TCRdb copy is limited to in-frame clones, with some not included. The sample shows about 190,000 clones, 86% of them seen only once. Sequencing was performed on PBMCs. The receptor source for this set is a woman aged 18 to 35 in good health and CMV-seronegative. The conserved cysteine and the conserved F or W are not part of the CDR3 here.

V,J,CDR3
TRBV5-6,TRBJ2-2,ASSFSETAISRAVGELF
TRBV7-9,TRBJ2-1,ASLQAGGHYNEQF
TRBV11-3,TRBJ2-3,ASSVPGGDTQY
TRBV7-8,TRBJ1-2,ASSADSPNYGYT
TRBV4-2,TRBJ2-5,ASRGLAGTKGETQY
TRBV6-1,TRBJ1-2,ASSEVIMRNSDGYT
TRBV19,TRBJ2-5,ASSDGTAQETQY
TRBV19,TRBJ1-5,ASSRTTSNQPQH
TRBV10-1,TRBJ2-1,ASSESALAWSSYNEQF
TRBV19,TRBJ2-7,ASSIGQGAFYEQY
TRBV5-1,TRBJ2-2,ASSSHISGTGELF
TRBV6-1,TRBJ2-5,ASSFGGAQETQY
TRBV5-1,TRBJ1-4,ASSSGQGFEKLF
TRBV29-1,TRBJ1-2,SAIIGRTGVVLRYT
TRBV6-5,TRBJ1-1,AGRRFPNTEAF
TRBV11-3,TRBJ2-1,ASSLGGLAGGNEQF
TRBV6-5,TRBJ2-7,ASSHSGDTRKGEY
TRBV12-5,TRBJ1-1,ASGLVLGTGHTEAF
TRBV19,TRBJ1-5,ASSISGTFISNQPQH
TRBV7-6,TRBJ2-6,ASSPRAGPVANVLT
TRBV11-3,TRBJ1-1,ASSLGTGGGTEAF
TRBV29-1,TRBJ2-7,SVDPSASGEQY
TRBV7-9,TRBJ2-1,ASSQTPGQGGNEQF
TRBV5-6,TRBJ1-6,ASSPSSPDRLYNSPLH
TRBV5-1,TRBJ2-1,ASSTSSGSHNEQF
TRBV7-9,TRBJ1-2,ASSLAGQRNYGYT
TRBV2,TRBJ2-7,ASSAGRTEQY
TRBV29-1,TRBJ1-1,SVPPTGSRTEAF
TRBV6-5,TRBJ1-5,ASSSGNQPQH
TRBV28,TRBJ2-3,ASISPATDTQY
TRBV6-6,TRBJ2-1,ASSWDRGRDEQF
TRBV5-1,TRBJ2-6,ASSTVPGTGTSSGANVLT
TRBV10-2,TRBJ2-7,ASSDRLAGLYEQY
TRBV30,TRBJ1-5,AWSPGAPNQPQH
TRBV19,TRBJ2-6,ASSSVLSGANVLT
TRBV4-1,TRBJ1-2,ASSPEGGASYGYT
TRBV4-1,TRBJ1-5,ASSQTGQGNQPQH
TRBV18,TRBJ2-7,ASSLSVGGYEQY
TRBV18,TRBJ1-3,ASSTSGTHGNTIY
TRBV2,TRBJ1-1,ASKSQGMNTEAF
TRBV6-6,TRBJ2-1,ASSYWLAGKDEQF
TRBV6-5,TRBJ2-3,ASGRESTDTQY
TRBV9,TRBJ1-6,ASSFGTGSSYNSPLH
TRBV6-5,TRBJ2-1,ASSEPGSYNEQF
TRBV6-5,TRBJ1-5,ASSTQGNQPQH
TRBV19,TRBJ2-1,ASVSEREGAYNEQF
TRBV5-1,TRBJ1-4,ASSVTGWGEKLF
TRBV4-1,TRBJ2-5,ASSPAGAGQETQY
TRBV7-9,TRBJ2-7,ASSASRLPLSYEQY
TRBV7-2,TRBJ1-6,ASSLGRGWNSPLH